Listed below are T cell receptor beta chains from one sample, sequenced in a study of blood T cell repertoires in COVID-19. Sequencing was performed with immunoSEQ multiplex PCR; in TCRdb, only in-frame clones are kept and a portion is missing. The sample has about 370,000 clones, approximately 89% seen once. The sequencing sample was made of peripheral blood. All receptors come from a woman aged 25 to 39 with COVID-19, enrolled during active disease. Each CDR3 is given with its conserved first and last residue. Fields, in order: CDR3 protein, V gene.

CASSPPRRTGKNYNEQFF | TRBV9
CSFFNRGNEQFF | TRBV29-1
CASSAGQGGYGYTF | TRBV9
CSLPGEQYF | TRBV20-1
CASSENPFYGYTF | TRBV7-2
CASSPDRNTGELFF | TRBV18
CASSVVGGATGYTF | TRBV5-6
CASSRAGGTTDTQYF | TRBV7-3
CASSRTDGNTIYF | TRBV27
CASSIGLADYEQYF | TRBV19
CASSLTVLNTEAFF | TRBV27
CASSRQGDGYTF | TRBV6-5
CASSRSGVRNYNEQFF | TRBV19
CASSLYTSGRGGELFF | TRBV3-1/TRBV3-2
CASSRDSNYGYTF | TRBV2
CASSLGANRDSDEQYF | TRBV5-1
CASSQVNGELFF | TRBV12-3/TRBV12-4
CASSSSTRVYNEQFF | TRBV28
CASSYSSHEQFF | TRBV6-6
CASSARDRVNSPLHF | TRBV2
CAWSDGTAEAFF | TRBV30
CAISESRGGTYEQYF | TRBV10-3
CASSLGPGQTNSPLHF | TRBV7-6
CASSDTREMSTDTQYF | TRBV25-1
CASSVVWEGTQYF | TRBV7-3
CASSQSPGHYEQYF | TRBV23-1
CASSPRGGAIDTQYF | TRBV6-5
CASSLGSRDDTQYF | TRBV5-1
CASSQPPGLAGSYEQYF | TRBV6-2/TRBV6-3
CSATVDTQYF | TRBV20-1
CASSDPQDRGGNEQFF | TRBV2
CATKGAGEEDTQYF | TRBV24-1
CASSLQGSTYNEQFF | TRBV28
CASSLPSAAFF | TRBV6-6
CASSRGDRGLESPLHF | TRBV5-1
CASSSAQGLSNQPQHF | TRBV6-5
CASSLSAWEGLEDTQYF | TRBV7-2